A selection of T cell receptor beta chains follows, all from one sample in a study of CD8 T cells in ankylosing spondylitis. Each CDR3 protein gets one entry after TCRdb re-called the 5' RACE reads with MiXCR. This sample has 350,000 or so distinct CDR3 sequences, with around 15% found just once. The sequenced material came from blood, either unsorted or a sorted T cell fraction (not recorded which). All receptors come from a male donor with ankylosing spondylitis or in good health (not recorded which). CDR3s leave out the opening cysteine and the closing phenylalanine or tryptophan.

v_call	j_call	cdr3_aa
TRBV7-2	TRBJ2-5	ASSWDRSGETQY
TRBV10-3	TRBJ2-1	AIARRRGSSYNEQF
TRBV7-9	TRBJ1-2	ASSLADYGYT
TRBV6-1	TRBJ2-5	ASRPPLGGQETQY
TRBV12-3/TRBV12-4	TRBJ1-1	ASSFGVETEAF
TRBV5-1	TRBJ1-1	ASSRGTGGGITEAF
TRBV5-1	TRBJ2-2	ASSYRQSGELF
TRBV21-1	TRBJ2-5	ASSKVGADFPPETQY
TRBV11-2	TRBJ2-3	ASSQGQGAVTQY
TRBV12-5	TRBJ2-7	ASGLDRAGEQY
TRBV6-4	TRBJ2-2	ASSDRDTGELF
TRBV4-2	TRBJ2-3	ASSQAGQGVGDTQY
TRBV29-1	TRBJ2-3	SGDRERTDTQY
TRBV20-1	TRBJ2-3	SAGKYADTQY
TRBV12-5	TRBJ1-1	ASGLAGPSEAF
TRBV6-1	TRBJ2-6	ASHRGAGANVLT